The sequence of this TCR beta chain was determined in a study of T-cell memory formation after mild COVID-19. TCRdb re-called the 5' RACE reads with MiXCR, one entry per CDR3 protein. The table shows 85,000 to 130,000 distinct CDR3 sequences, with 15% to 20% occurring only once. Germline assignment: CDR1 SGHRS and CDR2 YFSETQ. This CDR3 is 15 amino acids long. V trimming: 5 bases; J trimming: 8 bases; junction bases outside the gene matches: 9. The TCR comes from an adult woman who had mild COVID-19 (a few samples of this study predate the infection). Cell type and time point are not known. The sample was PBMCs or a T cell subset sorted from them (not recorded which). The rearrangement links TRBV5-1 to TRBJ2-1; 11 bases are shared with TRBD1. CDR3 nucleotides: TGCGCCAGCAGTTACGGACAGGGGGCTTCCGATGAGCAGTTCTTC. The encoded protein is CASSYGQGASDEQFF.